The 13 T cell receptor beta chains below all came from one sample that was sequenced in a study of cytomegalovirus exposure and HLA in healthy donors. Primers for the PCR totalled 60 Vbeta and 13 Jbeta. Generated by immunoSEQ multiplex PCR, the TCRdb table keeps only in-frame clones and is missing some. The data show about 120,000 clones, with about 81% seen just once and less than 3.5% held by the top ten. Sequencing was done on a sample of PBMCs. The origin of the receptors is a woman aged 40 to 50 in good health and CMV-seropositive.

The genes are TRBV9 and TRBJ1-1, with a weak D call TRBD1 (6 bases). V was clipped by 2 bases and J by 1 base, with 9 bases between them. Germline CDR1 is SGDLS and CDR2 is YYNGEE. CDR3 length: 14 residues. The CDR3 DNA reads TGTGCCAGCAGCGTCCAGACAGGGAACACTGAAGCTTTCTTT. Translation: CASSVQTGNTEAFF.

V gene TRBV12-5 combines with J gene TRBJ2-7; tentatively, D is TRBD2 (5 bases). Germline V lookup: CDR1 LGHNT, CDR2 FRNRAP. This CDR3 region has 13 residues. V lost 7 bases to trimming and J lost 2 bases, with 12 bases between them. CDR3 sequence reads: CASVPDGTYEQYF. The DNA of the CDR3 is TGTGCTAGTGTCCCGGACGGGACCTACGAGCAGTACTTC.

V gene TRBV7-6 combines with J gene TRBJ2-1, with a weak D call TRBD2 (5 bases). The ends were cut back, 5 bases at V and 2 bases at J, with 7 bases in the middle. This CDR3 has 13 residues. Germline-derived CDR1 and CDR2 are SGHVS and FNYEAQ. This CDR3 is CASSPAAYNEQFF. CDR3 DNA: TGTGCCAGCAGCCCAGCGGCCTACAATGAGCAGTTCTTC.

Concerning this clone: Other DNA sequences from this sample encode an identical CDR3 as well. This chain connects TRBV7-9 to TRBJ1-6; D perhaps matches TRBD1 (5 bases). V gave up 7 bases and J gave up 3 bases, with 10 bases separating them. Germline CDR1 and CDR2: SEHNR and FQNEAQ (reference sequence). This CDR3 has 14 amino acids. The DNA of the CDR3 is TGTGCCAGCATCGGAAGGGGCTATAATTCACCCCTCCACTTT. Residues: CASIGRGYNSPLHF.

In this sample, this clone turned up a few times. The chain links TRBV19 to TRBJ1-2; no reliable D call. V gave up 5 bases and J gave up 8 bases, with 6 bases separating them. In germline, CDR1 is LNHDA, CDR2 SQIVND (reference sequence). The CDR3 length is 10 residues. CDR3: CASSSRGYTF. The CDR3, as DNA: TGTGCCAGTAGTTCACGGGGCTACACCTTC.

In its sample, this clone was seen a few times. The chain has TRBV7-2 and TRBJ1-6; 11 positions agree with TRBD1. Germline values: CDR1 SGHTA, CDR2 FQGNSA. CDR3 length: 15 residues. V lost 4 bases to trimming and J lost 9 bases; unmatched junction nucleotides: 5. The CDR3 spells CASSSGTGGRSPLHF. The CDR3 bases are TGTGCCAGCAGCTCGGGGACAGGGGGTCGTTCACCCCTCCACTTT.

In this sample, this clone turned up a few times. The gene calls are TRBV6-5 and TRBJ2-5; D ambiguous. Deletions cut 3 bases from V and 1 base from J, with 9 bases between. This CDR3 has 14 residues. The germline gives CDR1 MNHEY, CDR2 SVGAGI. CDR3 loop: CASSYRVPQETQYF. CDR3 coding DNA: TGTGCCAGCAGTTATCGGGTGCCCCAAGAGACCCAGTACTTC.

The J gene is TRBJ1-2, the V gene TRBV6-1; D is ambiguous. The V end was cut by 3 bases, the J end by 6 bases, with 20 bases between. CDR3 length equals 16 residues. Germline values: CDR1 MNHNS, CDR2 SASEGT. CDR3 DNA sequence: TGTGCCAGCAGTGAGGTTCTTTGGCAGGCCATTGATGGCTACACCTTC. Protein product: CASSEVLWQAIDGYTF.

The chain uses TRBV4-3 and TRBJ2-1; no definite D call. Trimming removed 0 bases from V and 8 bases from J, with 11 bases in between. Per the germline V gene, CDR1 is LGHNA and CDR2 is YSLEER. This CDR3 comprises 14 residues. The CDR3 coding sequence is TGCGCCAGCAGCCAAGATCCTTGGTTAGATGAGCAGTTCTTC. Amino acids: CASSQDPWLDEQFF.

The rearrangement joins TRBV30 to TRBJ2-7; 12 nucleotides agree with TRBD2. J was trimmed by 7 bases and V by 1 base; bases with no gene match: 5. Germline V gives CDR1 GTSNPN, CDR2 SVGIG (reference sequence). This CDR3 comprises 14 residues. Here the CDR3 DNA reads TGTGCCTGGAGTGAAGGACTAGCGGGAAGGGAGCAGTACTTC. Protein: CAWSEGLAGREQYF.

This clone was seen only a few times. The chain recombines TRBV30 with TRBJ2-4; TRBD2 matches at 7 bases. The CDR3 is 15 amino acids. Germline values: CDR1 GTSNPN, CDR2 SVGIG (reference sequence). Here the CDR3 DNA reads TGTGCTGCGTCGGCCCGCGGGAGAGCCAAAAACATTCAGTACTTC. Its protein is CAASARGRAKNIQYF.

This clone was seen once. The DNA of the CDR3 is TGCAGCGCCGGGGTGGGCAGGGGTTATGTAAGGTCGGAACTGTTGGATGGCTACACCTTC. Its protein product is CSAGVGRGYVRSELLDGYTF. The chain is built from TRBV29-1 and TRBJ1-2, with D maybe TRBD1 (6 bases). The germline V gene encodes CDR1 SQVTM and CDR2 ANQGSEA. The CDR3 runs 20 residues. V lost 7 bases to trimming and J lost 6 bases, with 39 bases between them.

The rearrangement links TRBV7-9 to TRBJ1-2, with 7 positions matching TRBD1. V was clipped by 5 bases and J by 3 bases; unmatched bases: 9. Germline CDR1 and CDR2: SEHNR and FQNEAQ (reference sequence). The CDR3 totals 15 residues. CDR3 coding DNA: TGTGCCAGCAGCCAGGGGGAGGCACGGGACTATGGCTACACCTTC. This encodes CASSQGEARDYGYTF.